This is a list of T cell receptor beta chains from one sample in a study of blood T cell repertoires in COVID-19. Measured with immunoSEQ multiplex PCR; TCRdb has only the in-frame clones, and not every one. The sample records 30,000 to 45,000 clones, roughly 86% being singletons. The sequenced sample was peripheral blood. The receptors shown here come from a human donor in a cohort sampled during active COVID-19. Both conserved end residues are trimmed from each CDR3. The D gene is left open where the match is weak. The size entry is marked missing in some rows and otherwise reads once, few, many or a size class.

>NA|TRBV4-3|TRBJ1-2|TRBD1
ASSQDRGRTDYGYT
>NA|TRBV6-5|TRBJ2-7|NA
ASSYPMAGRYEQY
>NA|TRBV4-1|TRBJ2-1|TRBD2
ASSQEGLASFYNEQF
>NA|TRBV5-1|TRBJ2-2|NA
ASRSGQNTGELF
>once|TRBV19|TRBJ1-1|NA
ASSIVQGREAF
>once|TRBV5-6|TRBJ1-5|NA
ASSFWTDNSNQPQH
>NA|TRBV7-9|TRBJ2-7|NA
ASSTIDRYEQY
>NA|TRBV7-9|TRBJ2-5|NA
ASSPRETGLY
>NA|TRBV5-1|TRBJ2-7|TRBD2
ASSLAGPPYEQY
>once|TRBV19|TRBJ1-3|NA
AAGHPSGNTIY
>NA|TRBV5-1|TRBJ2-3|TRBD1
ASSKRRDRVEDTQY
>NA|TRBV19|TRBJ2-7|TRBD1
ASSPGQGTSYEQY
>NA|TRBV9|TRBJ1-2|NA
ASSVDSFYGYT
>NA|TRBV6-5|TRBJ2-7|NA
ASRRTTSYEQY
>NA|TRBV7-9|TRBJ2-3|NA
ASSRTVSTDTQY
>NA|TRBV27|TRBJ2-5|TRBD2
ASSPTSGEETQY
>NA|TRBV7-2|TRBJ2-7|NA
ASSYYTGVTYEQY
>NA|TRBV27|TRBJ1-2|TRBD1
ASSSRQGAGYT
>NA|TRBV7-9|TRBJ2-1|NA
ASSLGRDFYNEQF
>NA|TRBV7-9|TRBJ1-1|TRBD1
ASSSTGGGTEAF
>NA|TRBV28|TRBJ2-7|TRBD1
ASRGTGSSYEQY
>few|TRBV5-1|TRBJ2-7|TRBD1
ASTRDRGLDGEQY
>NA|TRBV7-9|TRBJ1-3|NA
ASSERTSGNTIY
>NA|TRBV3-1/TRBV3-2|TRBJ2-3|NA
ASSPFDSGRTDTQY
>NA|TRBV19|TRBJ2-1|TRBD2
ATRPSGSLNEQF
>NA|TRBV13|TRBJ1-2|TRBD1
ASSLAGGYGYT
>NA|TRBV2|TRBJ2-5|NA
ASSPRGSPETQY
>NA|TRBV4-1|TRBJ2-1|TRBD2
ASSQGGLAGPWSSYNEQF
>NA|TRBV11-2|TRBJ2-7|NA
ASSLESGVDEQY
>NA|TRBV10-3|TRBJ2-5|NA
AISKLVTQETQY
>NA|TRBV9|TRBJ2-5|TRBD2
ASSVGVGSGRAGETQY
>NA|TRBV29-1|TRBJ1-1|NA
SVHLRADTEAF
>NA|TRBV11-3|TRBJ2-1|TRBD2
ASSSGTNREGRLNEQF
>NA|TRBV19|TRBJ1-4|NA
ASSTRGPLLF
>NA|TRBV6-5|TRBJ2-1|TRBD2
ASSKPGLVLGEQF
>NA|TRBV5-5|TRBJ1-2|NA
ASSMSGGGNYGYT
>NA|TRBV7-6|TRBJ1-2|NA
ASSLSSEDYYGYT
>NA|TRBV5-1|TRBJ1-2|TRBD1
ASSLAGTGNYGYT
>NA|TRBV10-2|TRBJ1-4|NA
ASSGGATNEKLF
>NA|TRBV7-9|TRBJ2-7|TRBD2
ASSRGGSFSEQY
>NA|TRBV5-1|TRBJ2-5|NA
ASSPLGRGETQY
>NA|TRBV30|TRBJ1-6|NA
AWDVGGINSPLH
>NA|TRBV28|TRBJ2-1|TRBD2
ASSPGLAGHNEQF
>NA|TRBV6-5|TRBJ2-7|TRBD1
ASSWDRGEQY
>NA|TRBV20-1|TRBJ2-3|TRBD2
SASIGGVREDTQY
>NA|TRBV2|TRBJ2-2|NA
ASLKGQGGITGELF
>NA|TRBV30|TRBJ2-4|TRBD1
AWSVQGAKNIQY
>once|TRBV7-9|TRBJ1-6|NA
ASSLARGSYNSPLH
>NA|TRBV10-2|TRBJ1-5|NA
ASSESGVNQPQH
>NA|TRBV19|TRBJ1-4|NA
ASSRARGLRNEKLF
>NA|TRBV5-1|TRBJ1-1|NA
ASREVPGRVENTEAF
>once|TRBV18|TRBJ1-1|NA
ASSPQGDTEAF
>NA|TRBV7-3|TRBJ2-2|TRBD2
ASSLRTSGRAGGELF
>NA|TRBV2|TRBJ2-3|NA
ASSVNRPDTDTQY
>NA|TRBV9|TRBJ2-2|TRBD2
ASSRGRGTSNLDTGELF
>NA|TRBV18|TRBJ2-3|TRBD2
ASSRPSGGAGDTQY
>many|TRBV1|TRBJ2-1|NA
TSSPCVSGVPYNEQF
>NA|TRBV4-2|TRBJ2-7|TRBD2
ASSLRAGEAGYEQY